The 7 T cell receptor beta chains listed next were all sequenced from one sample in a study of OX40 agonist ivuxolimab in advanced cancers. Assay used: immunoSEQ multiplex PCR; TCRdb lists only in-frame clones, some missing. The sample shows some 70,000 clones, around nine tenths of them seen only once. The sequencing here drew on CD4+ or CD8+ T cells sorted from blood, taken in a trial of the OX40 agonist ivuxolimab. Every receptor here comes from an adult with an advanced solid tumor such as melanoma, head and neck, liver or kidney cancer.

The V call is TRBV6-1, the J call TRBJ2-4; 7 bases are shared with TRBD1. In germline, CDR1 is MNHNS, CDR2 SASEGT. CDR3 size: 20 residues. Unmatched junction bases numbered 15, after V lost 1 base and J lost 0 bases. The CDR3 reads CASSEEGTDVKRIAKNIQYF. CDR3 coding DNA: TGTGCCAGCAGTGAAGAAGGGACAGACGTTAAAAGAATAGCCAAAAACATTCAGTACTTC.

The V and J genes are TRBV7-6 and TRBJ2-1; D is tentatively TRBD1 or TRBD2 (6 bases each). The V gene's germline CDR1 is SGHVS and CDR2 FNYEAQ. This CDR3 has 16 amino acids. The V gene lost 3 bases and the J gene lost 5 bases, with 17 bases spanning the gap. The CDR3 nucleotides are TGTGCCAGCAGCTTCGTTCGGGCTAGGGGGGACAATGAGCAGTTCTTC. Translation gives CASSFVRARGDNEQFF. The full variable domain, in which reference TRBV7-6 and TRBJ2-1 provide the parts outside the CDR3, is GAGVSQSPRYKVTKRGQDVALRCDPISGHVSLYWYRQALGQGPEFLTYFNYEAQQDKSGLPNDRFSAERPEGSISTLTIQRTEQRDSAMYRCASSFVRARGDNEQFFGPGTRLTVL.

The chain uses TRBV7-2 and TRBJ2-5, with 8 bases aligning to TRBD2. The CDR3 contains 15 residues. CDR1 and CDR2 (germline): SGHTA, FQGNSA. Trimming took 4 bases from V and 5 from J; bases not matched to a gene: 9. In nucleotides, the CDR3 is TGTGCCAGCAGCTATCAGCGGGGGCCAGGGGAGACCCAGTACTTC. This gives the protein CASSYQRGPGETQYF.

The V call is TRBV7-3, the J call TRBJ2-5; 14 nucleotides line up with TRBD2. The CDR3 covers 15 residues. The germline CDR1 and CDR2 sequences are SGHTA and FQGTGA. The ends lost 2 bases at V and 7 bases at J; junction bases unmatched: 3. CDR3 in amino acids: CASSLGGLAGGTQYF. CDR3 DNA: TGTGCCAGCAGCTTAGGAGGACTAGCGGGAGGGACCCAGTACTTC.

This rearrangement joins TRBV2 to TRBJ2-2; unclear D gene. This CDR3 is built from 13 residues. Germline V lookup: CDR1 SNHLY, CDR2 FYNNEI. V lost 6 bases to trimming and J lost 9 bases, with 14 bases between them. The CDR3 DNA is TGTGCCAGCAGGGACCCATTGGGCTGGGAGCTGTTTTTT. It translates to CASRDPLGWELFF.

The chain links TRBV5-4 to TRBJ2-1; 11 nucleotides match TRBD2. V dropped 4 bases and J dropped 8; count of bases not matched to a gene: 5. Germline-derived CDR1 and CDR2 are SGHNT and YYREEE (reference sequence). This CDR3 is 14 amino acids long. The chain's CDR3 is CASSTSGRGDEQFF. The DNA of the CDR3 is TGTGCCAGCAGCACTAGCGGGAGAGGGGATGAGCAGTTCTTC.

This chain uses TRBV19 with TRBJ2-5; tentative D call: TRBD1 (5 bases). Per germline, CDR1 LNHDA and CDR2 SQIVND (reference sequence). V was trimmed by 5 bases and J by 3 bases, leaving 16 bases between them. This CDR3 is built from 15 residues. Written as DNA, the CDR3 is TGTGCCAGTAGTTTGGGCCGACAGCACAAAGAGACCCAGTACTTC. This codes for CASSLGRQHKETQYF.